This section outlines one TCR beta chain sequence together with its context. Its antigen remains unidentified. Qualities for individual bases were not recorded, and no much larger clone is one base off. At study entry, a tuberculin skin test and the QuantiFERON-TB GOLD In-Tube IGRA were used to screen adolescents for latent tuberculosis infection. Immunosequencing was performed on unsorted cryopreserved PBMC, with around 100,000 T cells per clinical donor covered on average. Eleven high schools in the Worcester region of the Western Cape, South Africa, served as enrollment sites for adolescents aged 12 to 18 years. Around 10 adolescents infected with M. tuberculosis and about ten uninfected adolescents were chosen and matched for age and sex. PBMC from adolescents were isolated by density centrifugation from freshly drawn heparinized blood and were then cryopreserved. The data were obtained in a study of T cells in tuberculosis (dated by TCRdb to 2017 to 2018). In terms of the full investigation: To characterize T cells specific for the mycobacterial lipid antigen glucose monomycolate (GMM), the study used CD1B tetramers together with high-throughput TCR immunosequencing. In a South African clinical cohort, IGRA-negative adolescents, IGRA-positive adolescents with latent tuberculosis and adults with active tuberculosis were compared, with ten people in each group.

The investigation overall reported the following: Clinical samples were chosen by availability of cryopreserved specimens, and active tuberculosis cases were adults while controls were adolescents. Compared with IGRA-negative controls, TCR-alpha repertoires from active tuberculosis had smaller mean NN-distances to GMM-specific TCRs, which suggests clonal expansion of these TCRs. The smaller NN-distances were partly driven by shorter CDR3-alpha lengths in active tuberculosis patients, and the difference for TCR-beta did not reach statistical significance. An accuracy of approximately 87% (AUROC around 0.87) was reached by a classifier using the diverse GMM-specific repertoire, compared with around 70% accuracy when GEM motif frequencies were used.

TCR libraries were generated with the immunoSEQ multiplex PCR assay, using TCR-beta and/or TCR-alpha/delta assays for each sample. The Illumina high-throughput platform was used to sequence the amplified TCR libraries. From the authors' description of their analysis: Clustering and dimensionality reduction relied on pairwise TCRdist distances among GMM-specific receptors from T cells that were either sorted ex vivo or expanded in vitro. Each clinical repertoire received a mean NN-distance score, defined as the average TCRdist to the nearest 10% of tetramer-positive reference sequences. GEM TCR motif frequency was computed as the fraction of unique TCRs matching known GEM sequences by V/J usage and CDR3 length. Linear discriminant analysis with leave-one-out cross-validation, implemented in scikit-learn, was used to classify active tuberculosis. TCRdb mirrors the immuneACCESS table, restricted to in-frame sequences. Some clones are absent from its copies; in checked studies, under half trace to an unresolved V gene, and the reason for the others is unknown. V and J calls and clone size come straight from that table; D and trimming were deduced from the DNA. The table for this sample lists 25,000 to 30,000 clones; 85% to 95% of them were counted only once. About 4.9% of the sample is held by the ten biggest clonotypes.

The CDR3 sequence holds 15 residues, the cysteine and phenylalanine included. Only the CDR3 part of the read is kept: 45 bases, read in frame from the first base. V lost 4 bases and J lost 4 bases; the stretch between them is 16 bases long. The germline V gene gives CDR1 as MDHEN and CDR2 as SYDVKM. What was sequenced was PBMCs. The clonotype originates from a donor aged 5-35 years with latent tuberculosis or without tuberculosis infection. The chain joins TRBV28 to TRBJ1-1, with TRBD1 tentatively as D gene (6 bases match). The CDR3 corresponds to CASSSLTGQLTEAFF. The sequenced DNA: TGTGCCAGCAGTTCCCTAACAGGGCAACTCACTGAAGCTTTCTTT.